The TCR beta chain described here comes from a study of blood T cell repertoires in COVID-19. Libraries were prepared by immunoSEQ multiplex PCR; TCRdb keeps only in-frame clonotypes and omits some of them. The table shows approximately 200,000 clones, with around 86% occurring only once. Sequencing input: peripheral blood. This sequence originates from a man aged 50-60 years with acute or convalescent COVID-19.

In DNA form, the CDR3 reads TGCAGCATACGGACAGGGGGTACTAGGTCCTACGAGCAGTACTTC. Translation gives CSIRTGGTRSYEQYF. The chain recombines TRBV29-1 with TRBJ2-7; 10 bases are shared with TRBD1. From germline, CDR1 is SQVTM and CDR2 ANQGSEA. This CDR3 is built from 15 residues. The J segment lost 1 base and the V segment lost 8 bases, leaving 11 bases of the junction unmatched.